This T cell receptor (beta chain) originates from a study of T-cell memory formation after mild COVID-19. Findings and limits, study-wide: Memory cells collected pre-infection included some clones that later responded, suggesting cross-reactive memory joined.

5'RACE, which relied on constant-segment primers, yielded TCR alpha and TCR beta cDNA libraries carrying sample barcodes and UMIs. TCRdb called the 5' RACE reads again in MiXCR, with one record for every CDR3 protein. Of about 340,000 distinct CDR3 sequences in the sample, around 21% were seen once. Notes on this clonotype: What it recognizes is unknown.

This CDR3 region has 14 residues. Trimming left V 1 base short and J 8 bases short, with 14 bases between. Sequencing input: PBMCs or a T cell subset sorted from them (not recorded which). The TCR comes from an adult woman who had mild COVID-19 (a few samples of this study predate the infection). Cell type and time point are not known. The chain couples TRBV12-3 or TRBV12-4 to TRBJ1-2, with TRBD1 as a possible D gene (5 bases). The CDR3 sequence is CASSLGAGLRGYTF. CDR3 bases: TGTGCCAGCAGTTTAGGTGCAGGGCTGAGAGGCTACACCTTC.